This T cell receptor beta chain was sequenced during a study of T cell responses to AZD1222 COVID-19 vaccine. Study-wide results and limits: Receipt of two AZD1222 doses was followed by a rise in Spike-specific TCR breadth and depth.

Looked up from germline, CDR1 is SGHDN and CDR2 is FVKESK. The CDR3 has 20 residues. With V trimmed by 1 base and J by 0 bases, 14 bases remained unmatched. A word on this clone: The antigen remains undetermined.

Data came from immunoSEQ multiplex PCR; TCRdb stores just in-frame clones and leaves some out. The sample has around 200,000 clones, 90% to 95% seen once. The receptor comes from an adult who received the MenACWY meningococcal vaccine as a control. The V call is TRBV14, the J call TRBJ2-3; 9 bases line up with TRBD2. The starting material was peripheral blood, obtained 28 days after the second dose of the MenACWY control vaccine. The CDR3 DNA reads TGTGCCAGCAGCCAAGTAAAAGTGCGGGGGGGGTCAACTAGCACAGATACGCAGTATTTT. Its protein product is CASSQVKVRGGSTSTDTQYF.